A selection of T cell receptor beta chains follows, all from one sample in a study of metastatic and nonmetastatic thyroid tumors. TCRdb reprocessed the PCR reads using MiXCR. The sample lists tens of thousands of clones; 9.5% to 12% were seen once. Material: blood. The receptors come from a female donor with papillary thyroid cancer or a benign thyroid nodule (not recorded which). Some clones in this sample may be carry-over from other donors' samples. CDR3s include the opening cysteine and the closing phenylalanine or tryptophan. The order of the fields is J gene, clone size, D gene, V gene, CDR3 protein, CDR3 DNA. The D gene is left open where the match is weak. The size of a clone is reported for some rows only, either as once, few or many, or as a class for expanded clones.

j_gene: TRBJ1-1; abundance: many; d_gene: TRBD1; v_gene: TRBV28; CDR3aa: CASSPTTGTYTEAFF; CDR3nt: TGTGCCAGCAGTCCAACGACAGGGACCTACACTGAAGCTTTCTTT
j_gene: TRBJ2-2; abundance: -; d_gene: TRBD2; v_gene: TRBV10-1; CDR3aa: CASSDRTSNTGELFF; CDR3nt: TGCGCCAGCAGTGACCGGACTAGTAACACCGGGGAGCTGTTTTTT
j_gene: TRBJ1-1; abundance: many; d_gene: TRBD1; v_gene: TRBV20-1; CDR3aa: CSARDPRQGAEAFF; CDR3nt: TGCAGTGCTAGAGATCCGAGACAGGGGGCTGAAGCTTTCTTT
j_gene: TRBJ1-4; abundance: many; d_gene: -; v_gene: TRBV7-9; CDR3aa: CASSPRQANEKLFF; CDR3nt: TGTGCCAGCAGCCCCCGGCAGGCTAATGAAAAACTGTTTTTT
j_gene: TRBJ2-7; abundance: many; d_gene: -; v_gene: TRBV7-8; CDR3aa: CASSFSRVSSYEQYF; CDR3nt: TGTGCCAGCAGCTTCTCGCGGGTGAGCTCCTACGAGCAGTACTTC
j_gene: TRBJ1-4; abundance: many; d_gene: TRBD1; v_gene: TRBV11-1; CDR3aa: CASRDHGTDEKLFF; CDR3nt: TGTGCCAGCAGGGATCACGGGACAGATGAAAAACTGTTTTTT
j_gene: TRBJ2-2; abundance: many; d_gene: -; v_gene: TRBV6-6; CDR3aa: CASSYSSWVGGRRENTGELFF; CDR3nt: TGTGCCAGCAGTTACTCGTCCTGGGTAGGAGGCAGGAGAGAGAACACCGGGGAGCTGTTTTTT
j_gene: TRBJ1-2; abundance: once; d_gene: TRBD1; v_gene: TRBV5-1; CDR3aa: CASRSQGTNYGYTF; CDR3nt: TGCGCCAGTCGCTCACAGGGGACTAACTATGGCTACACCTTC
j_gene: TRBJ1-3; abundance: many; d_gene: -; v_gene: TRBV7-2; CDR3aa: CASSLDSSGNTIYF; CDR3nt: TGTGCCAGCAGCTTAGACTCCTCTGGAAACACCATATATTTT
j_gene: TRBJ1-5; abundance: -; d_gene: -; v_gene: TRBV20-1; CDR3aa: CSARDSQVWPQHF; CDR3nt: TGCAGTGCTAGAGACAGCCAAGTCTGGCCCCAGCATTTT
j_gene: TRBJ2-7; abundance: many; d_gene: TRBD2; v_gene: TRBV5-5; CDR3aa: CASSLRLGLAGSYEQYF; CDR3nt: TGTGCCAGCAGCTTGAGATTGGGACTAGCGGGATCCTACGAGCAGTACTTC
j_gene: TRBJ2-5; abundance: many; d_gene: TRBD2; v_gene: TRBV7-6; CDR3aa: CASSEWAGEGETQYF; CDR3nt: TGTGCCAGCAGCGAGTGGGCGGGAGAGGGGGAGACCCAGTACTTC
j_gene: TRBJ2-2; abundance: -; d_gene: -; v_gene: TRBV4-1; CDR3aa: CASSQDTGAVGELFF; CDR3nt: TGCGCCAGCAGCCAAGATACGGGTGCTGTCGGGGAGCTGTTTTTT
j_gene: TRBJ1-5; abundance: many; d_gene: -; v_gene: TRBV24-1; CDR3aa: CATSVGGGNQPQHF; CDR3nt: TGTGCCACCAGTGTAGGGGGGGGCAATCAGCCCCAGCATTTT
j_gene: TRBJ1-1; abundance: many; d_gene: -; v_gene: TRBV18; CDR3aa: CASSPQTIGTEAFF; CDR3nt: TGTGCCAGCTCACCACAAACTATAGGGACTGAAGCTTTCTTT
j_gene: TRBJ1-1; abundance: many; d_gene: -; v_gene: TRBV9; CDR3aa: CASSLEPGRNTEAFF; CDR3nt: TGTGCCAGCAGCCTTGAGCCGGGACGGAACACTGAAGCTTTCTTT
j_gene: TRBJ2-5; abundance: once; d_gene: TRBD1; v_gene: TRBV11-2; CDR3aa: CASSSTGELGETQYF; CDR3nt: TGTGCCAGCAGCTCGACAGGGGAACTCGGGGAGACCCAGTACTTC
j_gene: TRBJ1-5; abundance: many; d_gene: -; v_gene: TRBV20-1; CDR3aa: CSARDGRQDGNQPQHF; CDR3nt: TGCAGTGCTAGAGACGGTAGACAGGACGGCAATCAGCCCCAGCATTTT
j_gene: TRBJ2-7; abundance: many; d_gene: -; v_gene: TRBV11-2; CDR3aa: CASSAGSYEQYF; CDR3nt: TGTGCCAGCTCGGCAGGATCCTACGAGCAGTACTTC
j_gene: TRBJ1-5; abundance: few; d_gene: -; v_gene: TRBV20-1; CDR3aa: CSARARGLVRQPQHF; CDR3nt: TGCAGTGCTAGAGCTCGGGGTTTGGTAAGGCAGCCCCAGCATTTT
j_gene: TRBJ2-2; abundance: few; d_gene: TRBD1; v_gene: TRBV27; CDR3aa: CASSLGGQGRRELFF; CDR3nt: TGTGCCAGCAGTTTGGGGGGACAGGGGAGAAGGGAGCTGTTTTTT
j_gene: TRBJ2-7; abundance: many; d_gene: -; v_gene: TRBV19; CDR3aa: CATSVKGGSYEQYF; CDR3nt: TGTGCCACCTCGGTAAAGGGGGGCTCCTACGAGCAGTACTTC
j_gene: TRBJ2-7; abundance: many; d_gene: -; v_gene: TRBV20-1; CDR3aa: CSAPRTGIGYEQYF; CDR3nt: TGCAGTGCTCCAAGAACAGGGATCGGCTACGAGCAGTACTTC
j_gene: TRBJ2-7; abundance: many; d_gene: TRBD1; v_gene: TRBV18; CDR3aa: CASSRDRGAKDEQYF; CDR3nt: TGTGCCAGCTCGCGGGACAGGGGCGCCAAGGACGAGCAGTACTTC
j_gene: TRBJ1-4; abundance: few; d_gene: -; v_gene: TRBV10-3; CDR3aa: CAISATGKGVNEKLSF; CDR3nt: TGTGCCATCAGTGCCACAGGGAAGGGGGTTAATGAAAAACTGTCTTTT
j_gene: TRBJ1-1; abundance: -; d_gene: -; v_gene: TRBV28; CDR3aa: CASSFLGGLRNTESFF; CDR3nt: TGTGCCAGCAGTTTTTTGGGGGGGCTTCGGAACACTGAATCTTTCTTT
j_gene: TRBJ2-1; abundance: many; d_gene: -; v_gene: TRBV5-1; CDR3aa: CASSPVGEEQFF; CDR3nt: TGCGCCAGCAGCCCGGTGGGAGAGGAGCAGTTCTTC
j_gene: TRBJ2-4; abundance: many; d_gene: -; v_gene: TRBV2; CDR3aa: CASSEDRRNIQYF; CDR3nt: TGTGCCAGCAGTGAAGACCGTAGAAACATTCAGTACTTC
j_gene: TRBJ2-6; abundance: many; d_gene: -; v_gene: TRBV6-1; CDR3aa: CACGSGANVLTF; CDR3nt: TGTGCCTGCGGCTCTGGGGCCAACGTCCTGACTTTC
j_gene: TRBJ2-7; abundance: -; d_gene: -; v_gene: TRBV11-2; CDR3aa: CASSLDRRVSSYEQYF; CDR3nt: TGTGCCAGCAGCTTAGATAGGCGGGTTAGCTCCTACGAGCAGTACTTC
j_gene: TRBJ2-1; abundance: many; d_gene: -; v_gene: TRBV7-3; CDR3aa: CASSQERNNEQFF; CDR3nt: TGTGCCAGCAGTCAGGAGCGGAACAATGAGCAGTTCTTC
j_gene: TRBJ2-5; abundance: many; d_gene: TRBD1; v_gene: TRBV5-1; CDR3aa: CASIGTGGETPYF; CDR3nt: TGCGCCAGCATAGGGACAGGGGGGGAGACGCCGTACTTC
j_gene: TRBJ1-1; abundance: many; d_gene: -; v_gene: TRBV6-1; CDR3aa: CASDIYLRNTEAFF; CDR3nt: TGTGCCAGCGATATTTATCTCAGGAACACTGAAGCTTTCTTT
j_gene: TRBJ2-7; abundance: many; d_gene: TRBD1; v_gene: TRBV27; CDR3aa: CASSPTGSYEQYF; CDR3nt: TGTGCCAGCAGTCCGACAGGGTCCTACGAGCAGTACTTC
j_gene: TRBJ2-7; abundance: few; d_gene: TRBD1; v_gene: TRBV7-8; CDR3aa: CASSHNRGEQYF; CDR3nt: TGTGCCAGCAGCCACAACAGGGGCGAGCAGTACTTC
j_gene: TRBJ2-5; abundance: many; d_gene: -; v_gene: TRBV7-9; CDR3aa: CASSYAPQDPWYF; CDR3nt: TGTGCCAGCAGCTACGCCCCACAGGATCCTTGGTACTTC
j_gene: TRBJ2-1; abundance: many; d_gene: TRBD2; v_gene: TRBV19; CDR3aa: CASSPPGLGSYNEQFF; CDR3nt: TGTGCCAGTAGTCCCCCGGGACTAGGCTCCTACAATGAGCAGTTCTTC
j_gene: TRBJ2-3; abundance: many; d_gene: TRBD2; v_gene: TRBV10-3; CDR3aa: CAISESAVAGLFTDTQYF; CDR3nt: TGTGCCATCAGTGAGTCGGCGGTAGCGGGACTCTTCACAGATACGCAGTATTTT
j_gene: TRBJ1-1; abundance: many; d_gene: TRBD1; v_gene: TRBV19; CDR3aa: CASSATGGSTEAFF; CDR3nt: TGTGCCAGTAGTGCGACAGGGGGTTCCACTGAAGCTTTCTTT
j_gene: TRBJ1-1; abundance: many; d_gene: -; v_gene: TRBV6-6; CDR3aa: CASSYDFMNTEAFF; CDR3nt: TGTGCCAGCAGTTACGACTTCATGAACACTGAAGCTTTCTTT
j_gene: TRBJ1-1; abundance: few; d_gene: -; v_gene: TRBV27; CDR3aa: CASSRRGGQNTEAFF; CDR3nt: TGTGCCAGCAGTCGTCGCGGGGGGCAGAACACTGAAGCTTTCTTT
j_gene: TRBJ2-1; abundance: many; d_gene: -; v_gene: TRBV6-2/TRBV6-3; CDR3aa: CASSWPEQFF; CDR3nt: TGTGCCAGCAGTTGGCCCGAGCAGTTCTTC
j_gene: TRBJ1-2; abundance: many; d_gene: -; v_gene: TRBV6-5; CDR3aa: CASSYTGTNYGYTF; CDR3nt: TGTGCCAGCAGTTACACCGGGACTAACTATGGCTACACCTTC
j_gene: TRBJ1-2; abundance: many; d_gene: -; v_gene: TRBV9; CDR3aa: CASRTEGPYGYTF; CDR3nt: TGTGCCAGCCGGACAGAGGGACCCTATGGCTACACCTTC
j_gene: TRBJ2-1; abundance: many; d_gene: TRBD2; v_gene: TRBV20-1; CDR3aa: CSAQAGTGYNEQFF; CDR3nt: TGCAGTGCTCAAGCGGGAACCGGTTACAATGAGCAGTTCTTC
j_gene: TRBJ1-1; abundance: medium-sized; d_gene: TRBD1; v_gene: TRBV6-2/TRBV6-3; CDR3aa: CASRRDSHTEAFF; CDR3nt: TGTGCCAGCAGACGGGACAGCCACACTGAAGCTTTCTTT
j_gene: TRBJ2-7; abundance: many; d_gene: -; v_gene: TRBV5-6; CDR3aa: CASSFWGGGEQYF; CDR3nt: TGTGCCAGCAGCTTCTGGGGTGGAGGGGAGCAGTACTTC
j_gene: TRBJ2-1; abundance: many; d_gene: TRBD2; v_gene: TRBV20-1; CDR3aa: CSELAGGEQFF; CDR3nt: TGCAGTGAACTAGCGGGAGGAGAGCAGTTCTTC
j_gene: TRBJ1-5; abundance: many; d_gene: -; v_gene: TRBV19; CDR3aa: CASSMGTVSNQPQHF; CDR3nt: TGTGCCAGTAGTATGGGAACAGTTAGCAATCAGCCCCAGCATTTT
j_gene: TRBJ1-3; abundance: many; d_gene: -; v_gene: TRBV5-5; CDR3aa: CASSSTPGWGWNTIYF; CDR3nt: TGTGCCAGCAGCTCCACACCGGGTTGGGGATGGAACACCATATATTTT